This TCR beta chain emerged from a study of blood T cells in healthy people across ages. In this sample, this clonotype turned up a few times. This may be a read error: a much more frequent sequence differs by one nucleotide. PBMCs were isolated at a quantity of at least 6.5 million per sample. This CDR3 contains 15 residues. The germline CDR1 and CDR2 sequences are MDHEN and SYDVKM. V shed 8 bases and J 3 bases; nucleotides not matched to a gene: 9. Primed by a sample-barcoded 5' primer and a J-beta primer mix, a second PCR proceeded for about 7 to 12 cycles. TCRdb ran MiXCR on the 5' RACE reads and lists one entry per CDR3 protein. The table lists 1.5 million to 2 million distinct CDR3 sequences, roughly 28% of them singletons.

The source of this sequence is a woman in her 30s in good health. J is TRBJ2-7 and V is TRBV28; 11 positions agree with TRBD2. The specimen was blood. The CDR3, as DNA: TGTGCCAGCTCGAGGACGGGACTAGCGGTCTACGAGCAGTACTTC. Residues: CASSRTGLAVYEQYF.